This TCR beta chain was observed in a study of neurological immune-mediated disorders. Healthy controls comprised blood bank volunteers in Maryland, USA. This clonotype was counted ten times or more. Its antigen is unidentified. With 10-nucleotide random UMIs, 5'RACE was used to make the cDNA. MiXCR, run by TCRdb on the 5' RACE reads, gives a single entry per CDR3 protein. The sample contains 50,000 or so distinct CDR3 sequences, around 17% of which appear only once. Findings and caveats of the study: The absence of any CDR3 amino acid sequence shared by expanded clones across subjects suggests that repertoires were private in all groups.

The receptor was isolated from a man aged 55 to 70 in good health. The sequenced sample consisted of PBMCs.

The CDR3 reads CASSQVRQYF. The CDR3 nucleotides read TGTGCCAGCAGCCAGGTCCGGCAGTACTTC. V is TRBV2 and J is TRBJ2-7; D unclear. Germline CDR1 and CDR2: SNHLY and FYNNEI. The V end was cut by 6 bases, the J end by 9 bases, with 9 bases between. The length of the CDR3 is 10 residues.